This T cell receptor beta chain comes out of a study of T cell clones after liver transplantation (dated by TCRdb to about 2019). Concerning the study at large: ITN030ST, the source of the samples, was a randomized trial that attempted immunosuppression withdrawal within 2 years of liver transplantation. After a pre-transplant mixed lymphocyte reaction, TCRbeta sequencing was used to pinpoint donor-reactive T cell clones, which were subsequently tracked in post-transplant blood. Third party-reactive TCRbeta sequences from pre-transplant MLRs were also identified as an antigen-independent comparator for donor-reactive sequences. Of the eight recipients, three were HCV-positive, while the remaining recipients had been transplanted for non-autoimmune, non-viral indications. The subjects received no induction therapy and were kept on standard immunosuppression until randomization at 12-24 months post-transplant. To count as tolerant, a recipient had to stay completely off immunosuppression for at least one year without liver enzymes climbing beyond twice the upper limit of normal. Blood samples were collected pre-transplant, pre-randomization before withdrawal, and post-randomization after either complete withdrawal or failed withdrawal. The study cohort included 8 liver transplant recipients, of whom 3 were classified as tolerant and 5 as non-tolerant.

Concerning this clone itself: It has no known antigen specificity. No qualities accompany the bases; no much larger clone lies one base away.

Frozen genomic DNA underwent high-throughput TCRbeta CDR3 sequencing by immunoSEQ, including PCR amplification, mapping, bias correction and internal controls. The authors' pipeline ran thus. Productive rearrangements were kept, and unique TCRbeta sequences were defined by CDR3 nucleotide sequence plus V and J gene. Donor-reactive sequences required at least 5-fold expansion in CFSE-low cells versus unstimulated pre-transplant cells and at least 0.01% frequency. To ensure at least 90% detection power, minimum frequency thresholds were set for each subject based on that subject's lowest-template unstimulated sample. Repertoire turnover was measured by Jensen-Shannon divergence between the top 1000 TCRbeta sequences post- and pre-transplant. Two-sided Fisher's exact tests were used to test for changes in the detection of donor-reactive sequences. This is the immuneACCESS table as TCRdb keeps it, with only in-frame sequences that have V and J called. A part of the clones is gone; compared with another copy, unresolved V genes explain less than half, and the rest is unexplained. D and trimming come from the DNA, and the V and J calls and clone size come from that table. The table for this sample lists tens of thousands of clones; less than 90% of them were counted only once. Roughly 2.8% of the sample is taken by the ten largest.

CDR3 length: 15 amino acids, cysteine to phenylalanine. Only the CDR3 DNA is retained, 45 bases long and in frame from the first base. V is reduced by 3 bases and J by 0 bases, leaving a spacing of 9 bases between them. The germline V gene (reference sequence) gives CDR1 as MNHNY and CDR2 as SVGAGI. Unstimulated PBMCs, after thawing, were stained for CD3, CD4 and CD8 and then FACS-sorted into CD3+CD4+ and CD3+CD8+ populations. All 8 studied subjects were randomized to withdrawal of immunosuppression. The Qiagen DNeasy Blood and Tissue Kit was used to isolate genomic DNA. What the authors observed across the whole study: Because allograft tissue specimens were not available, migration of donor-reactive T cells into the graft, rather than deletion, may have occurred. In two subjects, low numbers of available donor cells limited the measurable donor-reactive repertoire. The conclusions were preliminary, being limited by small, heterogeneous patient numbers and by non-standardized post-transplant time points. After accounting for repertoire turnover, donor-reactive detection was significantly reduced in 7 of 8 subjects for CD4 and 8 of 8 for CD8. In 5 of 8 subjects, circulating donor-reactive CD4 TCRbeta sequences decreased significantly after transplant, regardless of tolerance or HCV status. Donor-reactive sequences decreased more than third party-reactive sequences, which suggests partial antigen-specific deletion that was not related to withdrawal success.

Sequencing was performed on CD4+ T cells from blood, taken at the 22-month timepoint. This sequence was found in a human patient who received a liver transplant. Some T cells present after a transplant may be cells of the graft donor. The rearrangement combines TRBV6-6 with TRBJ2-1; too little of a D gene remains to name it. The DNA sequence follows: TGTGCCAGCAGTTATGGAGCGAGCTCCTACAATGAGCAGTTCTTC. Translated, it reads CASSYGASSYNEQFF.